These 29 T cell receptor beta chains were sequenced from one sample in a study of blood T cell repertoires in COVID-19. TCRdb keeps only in-frame clones here, not all; method: immunoSEQ multiplex PCR. The table includes some 270,000 clones, more than 85% detected once. Sequencing input: PBMCs or T cells enriched from blood (not recorded which). The receptors shown here come from a man aged 35 to 55 who had been exposed to COVID-19.

V usage is TRBV12-5 and J usage is TRBJ1-6; D is perhaps TRBD1 (5 bases). Germline CDR1 LGHNT, CDR2 FRNRAP. V was pared by 4 bases and J by 9 bases, with 10 bases between. The CDR3 contains 13 residues. CDR3 in DNA: TGTGCTAGTGGTTCTCTCGGGGGTTCACCCCTCCACTTT. Its translation: CASGSLGGSPLHF.

V is TRBV29-1 and J is TRBJ2-1; D might be TRBD2 (6 bases). CDR1 is SQVTM and CDR2 is ANQGSEA in the germline V gene. This CDR3 contains 13 residues. Trimming left V 6 bases short and J 10 bases short, with 19 bases between. CDR3 nucleotide sequence: TGCAGCGTGCCGGGACTTTTCGGGGTAGAGCAGTTCTTC. Its protein is CSVPGLFGVEQFF.

This rearrangement joins TRBV6-5 to TRBJ1-2, with 9 bases that match TRBD1. In germline, CDR1 is MNHEY, CDR2 SVGAGI. This CDR3 spans 15 amino acids. With V trimmed by 0 bases and J by 8 bases, 7 bases remained unmatched. The CDR3 nucleotides read TGTGCCAGCAGTTACTCGGGGACAGGGAGGGACGGCTACACCTTC. As protein: CASSYSGTGRDGYTF.

The J gene is TRBJ1-6, the V gene TRBV5-1; maybe TRBD1 (6 bases). The ends were cut back, 4 bases at V and 8 bases at J, with 13 bases in the middle. This CDR3 region has 14 residues. Germline CDR1 and CDR2: SGHRS and YFSETQ. The CDR3 DNA sequence: TGCGCCAGCAGCACCGGGGGGGGGCATTCACCCCTCCACTTT. Amino acid sequence: CASSTGGGHSPLHF.

V is TRBV18 and J is TRBJ2-7; possibly TRBD2 for D (6 bases). Deletions cut 10 bases from V and 0 bases from J, with 22 bases between. The CDR3 is made up of 16 amino acids. The germline gives CDR1 KGHSH, CDR2 LQKENI. The CDR3 protein is CANLEGRESPSYEQYF. The CDR3 nucleotides read TGTGCCAATCTTGAAGGTCGGGAGAGCCCCTCCTACGAGCAGTACTTC.

This clone showed up just a few times. CDR3 amino acids: CASSTISGGYNEQFF. The CDR3, as DNA: TGTGCCAGCAGCACGATTAGCGGGGGTTACAATGAGCAGTTCTTC. The chain links TRBV11-2 to TRBJ2-1; 9 bases line up with TRBD2. This CDR3 is built from 15 residues. Germline V CDR1 and CDR2: SGHAT, FQNNGV. Trimming at V came to 5 bases and at J to 4 bases, leaving 6 bases not matched to a gene.

This chain connects TRBV29-1 to TRBJ2-1; TRBD2 matches at 7 bases. V was pared by 6 bases and J by 3 bases, with 5 bases of the junction left unmatched. The CDR3 spans 13 residues. Looked up from germline, CDR1 is SQVTM and CDR2 is ANQGSEA. The CDR3 DNA follows: TGCAGCGTAGCCGGGACTATCTACAATGAGCAGTTCTTC. Translated: CSVAGTIYNEQFF.

The J gene is TRBJ1-1, the V gene TRBV9, with D hard to call. Germline CDR1 SGDLS, CDR2 YYNGEE. This CDR3 contains 14 residues. V lost 0 bases to trimming and J lost 1 base, with 7 bases between them. The CDR3: CASSVDQRNTEAFF. The CDR3 DNA reads as TGTGCCAGCAGCGTAGACCAGCGGAACACTGAAGCTTTCTTT.

The rearrangement joins TRBV27 to TRBJ2-1, with D maybe TRBD1 (6 bases). Trimming shortened V by 5 bases and J by 10 bases, and 9 bases separated the two germline ends. Germline V lookup: CDR1 MNHEY, CDR2 SMNVEV (reference sequence). This CDR3 contains 11 residues. The CDR3 region is CASSRQEEQFF. In DNA, the CDR3 is TGTGCCAGCAGTCGACAGGAGGAGCAGTTCTTC.

The CDR3 here is CASSEARWGRGGSVAKNIQYF. The CDR3 DNA reads TGTGCCAGCAGTGAAGCAAGATGGGGCAGGGGAGGGTCGGTTGCCAAAAACATTCAGTACTTC. The chain has TRBV6-1 and TRBJ2-4, with D tentatively TRBD2 (7 bases). Between the trimmed V and J ends, which lost 0 bases and 1 base, there was a span of 25 bases. The CDR3 runs 21 residues. Germline loops: CDR1 MNHNS, CDR2 SASEGT.

The CDR3 region has the DNA TGTGCCAGCAGTTCCCGGGACAGGGGCGAAGCTTTCTTT. Amino acid sequence: CASSSRDRGEAFF. This chain connects TRBV27 to TRBJ1-1; 10 bases match TRBD1. Germline V gives CDR1 MNHEY, CDR2 SMNVEV (reference sequence). V gave up 4 bases and J gave up 8 bases; unmatched junction bases: 4. The length of the CDR3 is 13 residues.

The chain's CDR3 is CSVVRGPEDGQYF. In DNA, the CDR3 is TGCAGCGTTGTGAGAGGCCCCGAGGATGGGCAGTACTTC. The chain recombines TRBV29-1 with TRBJ2-7; the D is unclear. This CDR3 region has 13 residues. Germline V gives CDR1 SQVTM, CDR2 ANQGSEA. V was clipped by 4 bases and J by 9 bases, with 19 bases between them.

This rearrangement joins TRBV20-1 to TRBJ1-1, with 8 nucleotides matching TRBD1. V was pared by 3 bases and J by 4 bases, with 7 bases of the junction left unmatched. The CDR3 totals 14 residues. Germline CDR1 and CDR2: DFQATT and SNEGSKA (reference sequence). CDR3 loop: CSASAGGGFTEAFF. The DNA of the CDR3 is TGCAGTGCTAGTGCAGGGGGCGGGTTCACTGAAGCTTTCTTT.

The genes are TRBV29-1 and TRBJ2-5, with D unclear. Germline values: CDR1 SQVTM, CDR2 ANQGSEA. V was trimmed by 1 base and J by 0 bases, leaving 9 bases between them. The length of the CDR3 is 14 residues. CDR3 sequence: CSVEGARDQETQYF. The CDR3 DNA reads TGCAGCGTTGAAGGGGCCAGAGACCAAGAGACCCAGTACTTC.

The V call is TRBV19, the J call TRBJ2-1, with 8 positions matching TRBD1. CDR1 and CDR2 (germline): LNHDA, SQIVND (reference sequence). V lost 5 bases, J lost 7 bases, and 4 bases stayed unmatched. The CDR3 consists of 13 residues. In nucleotides, the CDR3 is TGTGCCAGTAGTCCGGACAGGGCAAATGAGCAGTTCTTC. As protein: CASSPDRANEQFF.

This sequence joins TRBV7-3 and TRBJ2-1; 7 nucleotides match TRBD2. The CDR3 extends over 16 amino acids. The germline CDR1 and CDR2 sequences are SGHTA and FQGTGA. Trimming removed 1 base from V and 5 bases from J; junction bases left unmatched: 8. The CDR3 DNA follows: TGTGCCAGCAGCTTAAGTTCTGGGAGGGTAGACAATGAGCAGTTCTTC. Protein sequence: CASSLSSGRVDNEQFF.

This chain links TRBV19 with TRBJ1-5, with D possibly matching TRBD1 (5 bases). Trimming removed 5 bases from V and 5 bases from J, with 22 bases in between. Germline V CDR1 and CDR2: LNHDA, SQIVND (reference sequence). The CDR3 is 17 amino acids. The CDR3 DNA reads TGTGCCAGTAGTTCTACTAGCCGGGACGAGGGGTATCAGCCCCAGCATTTT. Protein sequence: CASSSTSRDEGYQPQHF.

This chain uses TRBV4-3 with TRBJ1-5, with 7 nucleotides matching TRBD1. The CDR3 spans 16 residues. Germline CDR1 LGHNA, CDR2 YSLEER. Losses at the gene ends were 0 bases for V and 6 bases for J; bases not matched to a gene: 8. The CDR3 reads CASSQDSHRGGQPQHF. For the CDR3, the DNA is TGCGCCAGCAGCCAAGATTCCCACAGGGGAGGTCAGCCCCAGCATTTT.

This clone is a singleton in its sample. This rearrangement joins TRBV5-5 to TRBJ2-7; D possibly corresponds to TRBD1 (5 bases). CDR1 and CDR2 from the germline V gene are SGHKS and YYEKEE (reference sequence). V lost 0 bases to trimming and J lost 1 base, with 8 bases between them. This CDR3 spans 14 amino acids. CDR3 nucleotide sequence: TGTGCCAGCAGCTTGGATGCAGGGTCCTACGAGCAGTACTTC. Translating it yields CASSLDAGSYEQYF.

The gene calls are TRBV11-2 and TRBJ2-7, with 11 bases matching TRBD2. Germline values: CDR1 SGHAT, CDR2 FQNNGV. This CDR3 is 16 amino acids long. Trimming removed 5 bases from V and 0 bases from J; junction bases left unmatched: 6. CDR3 sequence reads: CASSHAGTSGSYEQYF. DNA for the CDR3: TGTGCCAGCAGCCACGCCGGGACTAGCGGCTCCTACGAGCAGTACTTC. Looking up the rest from reference TRBV11-2 and TRBJ2-7 gives the full variable domain: EAGVAQSPRYKIIEKRQSVAFWCNPISGHATLYWYQQILGQGPKLLIQFQNNGVVDDSQLPKDRFSAERLKGVDSTLKIQPAKLEDSAVYLCASSHAGTSGSYEQYFGPGTRLTVT.

The chain employs TRBV19 and TRBJ2-7; TRBD1 matches 8 bases. Trimming at V came to 2 bases and at J to 3 bases, leaving 6 bases not matched to a gene. CDR1 LNHDA and CDR2 SQIVND come from the germline V gene (reference sequence). The CDR3 consists of 15 residues. CDR3 sequence (DNA): TGTGCCAGTAGTATAATTCAGGGGGCAGTCTACGAGCAGTACTTC. It codes for CASSIIQGAVYEQYF.

The gene calls are TRBV4-2 and TRBJ2-1; TRBD1 aligns across 8 bases. The V segment lost 0 bases and the J segment 10 bases; nucleotides outside the gene matches: 5. Per germline, CDR1 LGHNA and CDR2 YNFKEQ. The CDR3 covers 14 residues. The CDR3 nucleotides read TGTGCCAGCAGCCAAGAGGACAGGGTGGAAGAGCAGTTCTTC. Its translation is CASSQEDRVEEQFF.

The rearrangement links TRBV7-2 to TRBJ2-3; D gene uncertain. The CDR3 covers 13 residues. Germline lookup yields CDR1 SGHTA and CDR2 FQGNSA. Trimming cost V 1 base and J 4 bases, with 6 bases left between them. The CDR3 loop is CASSLDLSDTQYF. CDR3 nucleotide sequence: TGTGCCAGCAGCTTAGACCTATCAGATACGCAGTATTTT. Looking up the rest from reference TRBV7-2 and TRBJ2-3 gives the full variable domain: GAGVSQSPSNKVTEKGKDVELRCDPISGHTALYWYRQSLGQGLEFLIYFQGNSAPDKSGLPSDRFSAERTGGSVSTLTIQRTQQEDSAVYLCASSLDLSDTQYFGPGTRLTVL.

The chain uses TRBV7-9 and TRBJ1-4; D unresolved. The germline V gene has CDR1 SEHNR and CDR2 FQNEAQ (reference sequence). The CDR3 contains 16 residues. Deletions cut 5 bases from V and 8 bases from J, with 21 bases between. The CDR3 here is CASSLRVPLLREKLFF. CDR3 DNA: TGTGCCAGCAGCCTCCGGGTCCCGCTCCTACGGGAAAAACTGTTTTTT.

The rearrangement links TRBV27 to TRBJ2-7; tentative D call: TRBD2 (5 bases). Germline V CDR1 and CDR2: MNHEY, SMNVEV (reference sequence). The CDR3 sequence is 12 residues long. Trimming shortened V by 8 bases and J by 1 base, and 9 bases separated the two germline ends. The CDR3 loop reads CASGSSSYEQYF. CDR3 DNA: TGTGCCAGCGGGAGCAGTTCCTACGAGCAGTACTTC.

The chain recombines TRBV3-1 (or the pseudogene TRBV3-2) with TRBJ1-1; D ambiguous. The CDR3 sequence is 13 residues long. From germline, CDR1 is LGHDT and CDR2 YNNKEL (reference sequence). V lost 1 base and J lost 8, with 11 bases in between. The CDR3 protein is CASSQGHRGEAFF. The CDR3 DNA follows: TGTGCCAGCAGCCAAGGGCACCGAGGGGAAGCTTTCTTT.

V gene TRBV27 combines with J gene TRBJ1-1; possible D gene TRBD1, 6 bases. Germline CDR1 is MNHEY and CDR2 is SMNVEV (reference sequence). The CDR3 contains 14 residues. V lost 6 bases and J 3 bases, leaving 14 bases between the germline ends. The CDR3 reads CASRRTSGDTEAFF. The CDR3 DNA sequence: TGTGCCAGCAGGCGTACTTCAGGGGACACTGAAGCTTTCTTT.

The gene calls are TRBV19 and TRBJ2-2; 9 nucleotides line up with TRBD1. The CDR3 extends over 15 amino acids. V was clipped by 6 bases and J by 6 bases; unmatched bases: 8. The V gene's germline CDR1 is LNHDA and CDR2 SQIVND (reference sequence). This CDR3 reads CASRSGQGIPGELFF. CDR3 in DNA: TGTGCCAGTAGGTCCGGACAGGGGATTCCCGGGGAGCTGTTTTTT.

The rearrangement links TRBV29-1 to TRBJ1-2; TRBD1 is a possible D gene (5 bases). Trimming cost V 6 bases and J 2 bases, with 13 bases left between them. The CDR3 extends over 13 amino acids. The germline V gene encodes CDR1 SQVTM and CDR2 ANQGSEA. In DNA form, the CDR3 reads TGCAGCGTATCAGGGTTGGGGAACTATGGCTACACCTTC. This translates into CSVSGLGNYGYTF.